Detailed here is one TCR beta chain. What it binds is not known. CDR3 length: 12 amino acids. V was cut by 0 bases and J by 7 bases, with 6 bases left in between. Germline CDR1 reads MNHNY; CDR2 reads SVGAGI (reference sequence). Sequenced by immunoSEQ multiplex PCR; TCRdb stores in-frame clones only, minus some. The table has about 2 million clones, 90% to 95% seen once. These data originate in a study of shared clonotypes between healthy human individuals. Study-level background: In total, the donors were a couple of women and a few men aged 18 to 49. CD8 memory received one plate per donor, CD8 naive two, CD4 memory three and CD4 naive three. Study results and limitations: The researchers took only blood, and tissue repertoires probably look different.

The specimen was naive CD4+ T cells sorted from blood. Subset given: CD45RA+ positively selected. The sequence derives from a man aged 18 to 29 in good health. The V gene is TRBV6-6, the J gene TRBJ1-2; D remains unclear. The CDR3 DNA follows: TGTGCCAGCAGTTACTCCGACTTTGGCTACACCTTC. Translating it yields CASSYSDFGYTF.